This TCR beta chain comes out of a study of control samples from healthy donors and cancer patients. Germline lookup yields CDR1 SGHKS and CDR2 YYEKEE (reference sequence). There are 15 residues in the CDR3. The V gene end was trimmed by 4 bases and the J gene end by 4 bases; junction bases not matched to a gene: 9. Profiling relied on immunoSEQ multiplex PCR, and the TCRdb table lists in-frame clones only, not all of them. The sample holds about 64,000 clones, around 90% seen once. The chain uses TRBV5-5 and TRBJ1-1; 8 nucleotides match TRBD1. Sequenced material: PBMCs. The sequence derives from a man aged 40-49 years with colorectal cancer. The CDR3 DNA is TGTGCCAGCAGCCCTGACAGGGGCAGAATCACTGAAGCTTTCTTT. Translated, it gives CASSPDRGRITEAFF.